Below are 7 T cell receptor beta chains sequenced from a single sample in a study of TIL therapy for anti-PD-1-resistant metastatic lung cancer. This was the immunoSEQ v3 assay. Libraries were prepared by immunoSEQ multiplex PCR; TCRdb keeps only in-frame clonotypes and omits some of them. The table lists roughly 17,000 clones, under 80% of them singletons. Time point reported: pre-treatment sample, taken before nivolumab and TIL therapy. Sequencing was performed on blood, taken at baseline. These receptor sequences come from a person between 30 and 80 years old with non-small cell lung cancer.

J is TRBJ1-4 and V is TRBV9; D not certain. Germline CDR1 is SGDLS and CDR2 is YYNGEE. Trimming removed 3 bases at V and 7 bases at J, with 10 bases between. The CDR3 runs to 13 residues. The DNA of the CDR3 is TGTGCCAGCAGCGGAGAGGTGGGTGAAAAACTGTTTTTT. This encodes CASSGEVGEKLFF.

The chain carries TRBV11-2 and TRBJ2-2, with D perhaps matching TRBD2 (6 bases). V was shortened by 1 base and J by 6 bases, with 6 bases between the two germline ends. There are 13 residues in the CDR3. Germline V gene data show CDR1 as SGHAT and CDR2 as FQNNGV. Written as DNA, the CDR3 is TGTGCCAGCAGCTTAGGGGGGGCCGGGGAGCTGTTTTTT. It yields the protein CASSLGGAGELFF.

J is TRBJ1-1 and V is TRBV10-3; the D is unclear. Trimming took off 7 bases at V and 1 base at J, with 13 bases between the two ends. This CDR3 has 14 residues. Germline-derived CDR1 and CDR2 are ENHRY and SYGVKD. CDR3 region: CAITSLGKNTEAFF. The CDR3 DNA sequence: TGTGCCATCACCTCCCTGGGGAAGAACACTGAAGCTTTCTTT.

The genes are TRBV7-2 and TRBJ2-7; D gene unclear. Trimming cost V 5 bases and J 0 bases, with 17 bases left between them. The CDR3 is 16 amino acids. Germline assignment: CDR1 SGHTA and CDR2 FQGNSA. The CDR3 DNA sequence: TGTGCCAGCAGCCCAATGGGCCTCAGGAGCTCCTACGAGCAGTACTTC. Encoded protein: CASSPMGLRSSYEQYF. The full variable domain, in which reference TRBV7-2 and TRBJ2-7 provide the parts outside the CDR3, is GAGVSQSPSNKVTEKGKDVELRCDPISGHTALYWYRQSLGQGLEFLIYFQGNSAPDKSGLPSDRFSAERTGGSVSTLTIQRTQQEDSAVYLCASSPMGLRSSYEQYFGPGTRLTVT.

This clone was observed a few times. CDR3 region: CASSQDIGASQNQPQHF. CDR3 coding DNA: TGCGCCAGCAGCCAAGATATCGGGGCCTCACAGAATCAGCCCCAGCATTTT. The chain links TRBV4-1 to TRBJ1-5; perhaps TRBD1 as D (5 bases). This CDR3 is built from 17 residues. Trimming pared 0 bases from V and 4 bases from J, leaving 16 bases between. CDR1 MGHRA and CDR2 YSYEKL come from the germline V gene.

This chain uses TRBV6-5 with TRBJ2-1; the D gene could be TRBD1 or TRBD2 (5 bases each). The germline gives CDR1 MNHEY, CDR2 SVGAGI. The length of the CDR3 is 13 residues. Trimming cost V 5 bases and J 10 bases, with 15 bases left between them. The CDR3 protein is CASSPPGRVEQFF. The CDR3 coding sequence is TGTGCCAGCAGTCCCCCGGGACGGGTAGAGCAGTTCTTC.

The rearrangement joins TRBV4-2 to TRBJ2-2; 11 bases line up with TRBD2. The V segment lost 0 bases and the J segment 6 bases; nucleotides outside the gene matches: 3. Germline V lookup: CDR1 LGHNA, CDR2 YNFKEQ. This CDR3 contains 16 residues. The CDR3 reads CASSQDGSGGAGELFF. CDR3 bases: TGTGCCAGCAGCCAAGATGGTAGCGGGGGGGCCGGGGAGCTGTTTTTT.